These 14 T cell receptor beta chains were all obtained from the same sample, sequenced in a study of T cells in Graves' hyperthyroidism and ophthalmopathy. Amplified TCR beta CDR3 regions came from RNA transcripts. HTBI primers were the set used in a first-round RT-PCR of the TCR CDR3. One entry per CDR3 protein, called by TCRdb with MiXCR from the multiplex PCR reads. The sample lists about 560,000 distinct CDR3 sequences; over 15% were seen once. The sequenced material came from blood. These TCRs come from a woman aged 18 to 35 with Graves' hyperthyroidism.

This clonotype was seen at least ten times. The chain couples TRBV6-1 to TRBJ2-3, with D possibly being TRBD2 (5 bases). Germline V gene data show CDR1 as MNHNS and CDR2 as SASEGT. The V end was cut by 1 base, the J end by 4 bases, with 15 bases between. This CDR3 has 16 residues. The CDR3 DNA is TGTGCCAGCAGTGAAGGACTTTCTCCGCGGGCAGATACGCAGTATTTT. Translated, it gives CASSEGLSPRADTQYF.

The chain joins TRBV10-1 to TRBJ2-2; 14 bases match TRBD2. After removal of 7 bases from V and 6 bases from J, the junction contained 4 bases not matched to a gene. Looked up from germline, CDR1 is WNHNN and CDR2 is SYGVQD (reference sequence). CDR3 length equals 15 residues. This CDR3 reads CASTGLAGGAGELFF. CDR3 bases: TGCGCCAGCACCGGACTAGCGGGAGGCGCCGGGGAGCTGTTTTTT.

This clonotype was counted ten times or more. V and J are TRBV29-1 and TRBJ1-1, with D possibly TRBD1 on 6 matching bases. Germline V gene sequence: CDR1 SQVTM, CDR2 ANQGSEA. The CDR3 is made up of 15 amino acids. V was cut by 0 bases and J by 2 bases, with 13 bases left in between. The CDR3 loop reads CSVEDPWGQNTEAFF. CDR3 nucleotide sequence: TGCAGCGTTGAAGATCCTTGGGGGCAAAACACTGAAGCTTTCTTT.

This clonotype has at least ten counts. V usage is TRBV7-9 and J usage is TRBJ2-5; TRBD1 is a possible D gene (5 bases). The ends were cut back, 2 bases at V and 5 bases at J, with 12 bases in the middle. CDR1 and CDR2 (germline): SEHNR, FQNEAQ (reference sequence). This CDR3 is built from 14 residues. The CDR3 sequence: CASSLPQGPETQYF. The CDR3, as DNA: TGTGCCAGCAGCTTACCTCAGGGTCCGGAGACCCAGTACTTC.

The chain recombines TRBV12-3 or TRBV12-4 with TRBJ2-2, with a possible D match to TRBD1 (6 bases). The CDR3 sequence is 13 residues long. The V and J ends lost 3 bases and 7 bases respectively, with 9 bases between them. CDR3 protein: CASSFWGLGELFF. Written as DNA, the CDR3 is TGTGCCAGCAGTTTTTGGGGGCTCGGGGAGCTGTTTTTT.

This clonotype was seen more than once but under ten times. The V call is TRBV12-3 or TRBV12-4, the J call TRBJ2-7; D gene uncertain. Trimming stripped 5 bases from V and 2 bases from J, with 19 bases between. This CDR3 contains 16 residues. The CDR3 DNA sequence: TGTGCCAGCAGTAGAATATGGGGTGCAGGCCCCTACGAGCAGTACTTC. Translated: CASSRIWGAGPYEQYF.

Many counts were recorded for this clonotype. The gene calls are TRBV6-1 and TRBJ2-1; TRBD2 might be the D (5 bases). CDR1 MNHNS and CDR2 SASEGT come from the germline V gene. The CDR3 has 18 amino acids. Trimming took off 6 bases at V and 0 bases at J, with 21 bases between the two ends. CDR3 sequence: CASSLFSSSTLSYNEQFF. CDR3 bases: TGTGCCAGCAGCCTGTTCTCTAGCTCCACTCTCTCCTACAATGAGCAGTTCTTC.

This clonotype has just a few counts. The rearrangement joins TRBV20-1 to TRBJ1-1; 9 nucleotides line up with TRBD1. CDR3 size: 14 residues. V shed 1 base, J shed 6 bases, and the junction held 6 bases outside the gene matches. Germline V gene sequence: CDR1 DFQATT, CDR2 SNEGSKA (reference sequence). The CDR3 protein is CSARGDREIPEAFF. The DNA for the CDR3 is TGCAGTGCTAGAGGGGACAGGGAGATTCCTGAAGCTTTCTTT.

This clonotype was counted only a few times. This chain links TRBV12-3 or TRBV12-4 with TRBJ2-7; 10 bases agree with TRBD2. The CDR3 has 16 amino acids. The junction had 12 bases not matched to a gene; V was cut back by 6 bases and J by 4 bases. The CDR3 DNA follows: TGTGCCAGCAGCCCCGGTCGGTCTAGCGGGAGTTACGAGCAGTACTTC. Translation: CASSPGRSSGSYEQYF.

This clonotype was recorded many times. In DNA, the CDR3 is TGTGCCAGCAGCTCAGACAGGGAGAGCTCCTACAATGAGCAGTTCTTC. It yields the protein CASSSDRESSYNEQFF. The chain joins TRBV7-9 to TRBJ2-1; 7 bases map to TRBD1. The germline CDR1 and CDR2 sequences are SEHNR and FQNEAQ (reference sequence). With V trimmed by 4 bases and J by 0 bases, 6 bases remained unmatched. The CDR3 contains 16 residues. The full variable domain, completed using reference TRBV7-9 and TRBJ2-1, is DTGVSQNPRHKITKRGQNVTFRCDPISEHNRLYWYRQTLGQGPEFLTYFQNEAQLEKSRLLSDRFSAERPKGSFSTLEIQRTEQGDSAMYLCASSSDRESSYNEQFFGPGTRLTVL.

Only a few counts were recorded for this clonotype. The CDR3 loop reads CATSRDLLRGQGERYEQYF. The CDR3 DNA reads TGTGCCACCAGCAGAGATCTCCTCCGCGGACAGGGAGAGCGGTACGAGCAGTACTTC. The chain uses TRBV15 and TRBJ2-7, with 8 bases that match TRBD1. Germline V gene sequence: CDR1 LNHNV, CDR2 YYDKDF (reference sequence). There are 19 residues in the CDR3. V dropped 0 bases and J dropped 4; count of bases not matched to a gene: 17.

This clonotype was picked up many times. The CDR3 DNA sequence: TGTGCCAGTAGACAGATAAGCACAGATACGCAGTATTTT. It is translated as CASRQISTDTQYF. V is TRBV27 and J is TRBJ2-3; possible D gene TRBD1, 5 bases. CDR3 length: 13 residues. In germline, CDR1 is MNHEY, CDR2 SMNVEV (reference sequence). V was pared by 9 bases and J by 0 bases, with 10 bases between.

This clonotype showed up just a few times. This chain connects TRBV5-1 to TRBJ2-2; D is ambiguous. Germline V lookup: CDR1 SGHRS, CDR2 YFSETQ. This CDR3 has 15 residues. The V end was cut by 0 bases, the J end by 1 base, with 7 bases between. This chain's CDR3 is CASSLGWQNTGELFF. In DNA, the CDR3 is TGCGCCAGCAGCTTGGGGTGGCAGAACACCGGGGAGCTGTTTTTT.

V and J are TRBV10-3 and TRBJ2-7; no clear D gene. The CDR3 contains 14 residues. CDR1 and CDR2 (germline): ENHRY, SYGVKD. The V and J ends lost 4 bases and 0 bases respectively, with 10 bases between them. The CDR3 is CAISVGGSSYEQYF. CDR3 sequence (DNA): TGTGCCATCAGTGTCGGCGGAAGCTCCTACGAGCAGTACTTC.